This TCR beta chain is from a study of T cell repertoires in cytomegalovirus infection. For the study at large: In public TCR beta signatures, there were indications of both CMV infection and matching HLA type. Study-wide points: Cumulative frequency of public TCR beta families picked out carriers of CMV plus the relevant HLA. In two of eight donors, the top clonotype was HLA-C-restricted CMV-specific.

This clonotype has at least ten counts. The target antigen is unknown. Germline lookup yields CDR1 MDHEN and CDR2 SYDVKM. V was cut by 6 bases and J by 0 bases, with 9 bases left in between. The CDR3 covers 14 residues. TCRdb re-derived calls from the reads in MiXCR, one entry per CDR3 protein. This table has around 450,000 distinct CDR3 sequences, approximately 32% appearing once. The sequencing sample was made of PBMCs. The rearrangement uses TRBV28 and TRBJ1-5; D is undetermined. This clonotype originated in a human donor in good health (CMV status not recorded). Some clones in this sample may be carry-over from other donors' samples. CDR3 in amino acids: CASSPASSNQPQHF. CDR3 DNA sequence: TGTGCCAGCAGCCCGGCGAGTAGCAATCAGCCCCAGCATTTT. Full variable domain (missing parts from reference TRBV28 and TRBJ1-5): DVKVTQSSRYLVKRTGEKVFLECVQDMDHENMFWYRQDPGLGLRLIYFSYDVKMKEKGDIPEGYSVSREKKERFSLILESASTNQTSMYLCASSPASSNQPQHFGDGTRLSIL.